Below are 19 T cell receptor beta chains sequenced from a single sample in a study of blood T cell repertoires in COVID-19. TCRdb keeps only in-frame clones here, not all; method: immunoSEQ multiplex PCR. The sample comprises tens of thousands of clones, about 86% of which are singletons, and 1.3% rests with the top ten. Sequenced: peripheral blood. The receptors originated from a man aged 55 to 70 with acute or convalescent COVID-19.

The chain is built from TRBV6-5 and TRBJ2-2, with 12 bases aligning to TRBD2. The CDR3 length is 15 residues. Germline-derived CDR1 and CDR2 are MNHEY and SVGAGI. Trimming took 6 bases from V and 3 from J; bases not matched to a gene: 2. The CDR3 nucleotides read TGTGCCAGCAGGACTAGCGGGAGTTACACCGGGGAGCTGTTTTTT. Encoded protein: CASRTSGSYTGELFF.

The genes are TRBV10-3 and TRBJ2-7; weak D call: TRBD2 (6 bases). V gave up 4 bases and J gave up 2 bases, with 9 bases separating them. The CDR3 has 13 amino acids. Looked up from germline, CDR1 is ENHRY and CDR2 is SYGVKD. The CDR3 bases are TGTGCCATCAGTGTGGGGGGAACCTACGAGCAGTACTTC. Translation gives CAISVGGTYEQYF.

Of note for this clone: Within the sample, other DNA sequences also encode this same CDR3. J is TRBJ2-7 and V is TRBV2, with D hard to call. Germline V gives CDR1 SNHLY, CDR2 FYNNEI. V lost 4 bases and J lost 2, with 3 bases in between. The CDR3 covers 11 residues. The CDR3: CASSVAYEQYF. The CDR3 coding sequence is TGTGCCAGCAGTGTAGCCTACGAGCAGTACTTC.

The rearrangement uses TRBV9 and TRBJ2-2; 14 positions agree with TRBD2. The CDR3 spans 16 residues. Germline CDR1 reads SGDLS; CDR2 reads YYNGEE. Trimming removed 4 bases from V and 7 bases from J; junction bases left unmatched: 6. The CDR3 sequence is CASSPGTSGSGGELFF. CDR3 DNA: TGTGCCAGCAGCCCCGGGACTAGCGGGAGTGGCGGGGAGCTGTTTTTT.

The chain couples TRBV10-2 to TRBJ1-5; 8 positions agree with TRBD1. CDR1 is WSHSY and CDR2 is SAAADI in the germline V gene. The CDR3 length is 13 residues. V lost 2 bases to trimming and J lost 7 bases; unmatched junction nucleotides: 1. CDR3 in DNA: TGCGCCAGCAGTGAGGACAGGGGACAGCCCCAGCATTTT. It is translated as CASSEDRGQPQHF.

The V and J genes are TRBV10-3 and TRBJ1-5; D ambiguous. The CDR3 spans 14 residues. Trimming left V 2 bases short and J 2 bases short, with 7 bases between. Germline V gene sequence: CDR1 ENHRY, CDR2 SYGVKD. CDR3: CAISERGGNQPQHF. The CDR3 DNA is TGTGCCATCAGTGAGCGGGGAGGCAATCAGCCCCAGCATTTT.

This clone was counted once. The chain employs TRBV28 and TRBJ1-4; no clear D. The CDR3 spans 16 residues. Trimming cost V 6 bases and J 0 bases, with 14 bases left between them. CDR1 and CDR2 (germline): MDHEN, SYDVKM. In nucleotides, the CDR3 is TGTGCCAGCAGCGCTACCACCCTTGCAACTAATGAAAAACTGTTTTTT. Translating gives CASSATTLATNEKLFF.

The V call is TRBV28, the J call TRBJ1-6; D gene uncertain. There are 16 residues in the CDR3. The V and J ends lost 2 bases and 8 bases respectively, with 16 bases between them. From germline, CDR1 is MDHEN and CDR2 SYDVKM. The CDR3 sequence is CASSLNEGKVDSPLHF. CDR3 sequence (DNA): TGTGCCAGCAGTTTAAACGAGGGAAAGGTGGATTCACCCCTCCACTTT.

V usage is TRBV6-6 and J usage is TRBJ1-4; D unclear. The CDR3 is 13 residues long. Deletions cut 6 bases from V and 3 bases from J, with 8 bases between. Per the germline V gene, CDR1 is MNHNY and CDR2 is SVGAGI (reference sequence). The CDR3: CASSPGSNEKLFF. CDR3 coding DNA: TGTGCCAGCAGCCCGGGGTCTAATGAAAAACTGTTTTTT.

J is TRBJ2-7 and V is TRBV5-1, with 7 bases fitting TRBD2. The trim removed 0 bases at V and 3 bases at J, leaving 9 bases unmatched. Germline V lookup: CDR1 SGHRS, CDR2 YFSETQ. The CDR3 is 16 residues long. CDR3 residues: CASSLGGGTNFYEQYF. The CDR3 region has the DNA TGCGCCAGCAGCTTGGGTGGCGGGACTAATTTCTACGAGCAGTACTTC.

Written as DNA, the CDR3 is TGTGCCAGCAGCCGACAGGGTAGCACAGATACGCAGTATTTT. Translating it yields CASSRQGSTDTQYF. V gene TRBV2 combines with J gene TRBJ2-3; 7 bases agree with TRBD1. J was trimmed by 0 bases and V by 6 bases; bases with no gene match: 3. There are 14 residues in the CDR3. Germline loops: CDR1 SNHLY, CDR2 FYNNEI.

The V and J genes are TRBV5-1 and TRBJ2-7; D perhaps matches TRBD2 (7 bases). The CDR3 contains 13 residues. Germline V CDR1 and CDR2: SGHRS, YFSETQ. Deletions cut 3 bases from V and 6 bases from J, with 13 bases between. The CDR3 protein is CASSSGGGVEQYF. For the CDR3, the DNA is TGCGCCAGCAGCTCCGGAGGGGGGGTCGAGCAGTACTTC.

This chain connects TRBV6-5 to TRBJ2-7, with 8 bases lining up with TRBD1. Looked up from germline, CDR1 is MNHEY and CDR2 is SVGAGI. J lost 0 bases, V lost 4 bases, and 8 bases had no gene match. This CDR3 is built from 16 residues. Here the CDR3 reads CASSSRTGRFSYEQYF. The CDR3 nucleotides are TGTGCCAGCAGTTCCAGGACAGGGCGATTCTCCTACGAGCAGTACTTC.

The CDR3 sequence: CASSNRVGSEKLFF. CDR3 nucleotide sequence: TGTGCCAGCAGCAACAGGGTAGGCAGTGAAAAACTGTTTTTT. The rearrangement uses TRBV7-2 and TRBJ1-4; weak D call: TRBD1 (6 bases). V was cut by 5 bases and J by 7 bases, with 14 bases left in between. CDR3 size: 14 residues. Germline CDR1 reads SGHTA; CDR2 reads FQGNSA. The full variable domain, rest sourced from reference TRBV7-2 and TRBJ1-4, is GAGVSQSPSNKVTEKGKDVELRCDPISGHTALYWYRQSLGQGLEFLIYFQGNSAPDKSGLPSDRFSAERTGGSVSTLTIQRTQQEDSAVYLCASSNRVGSEKLFFGSGTQLSVL.

The V gene is TRBV5-1, the J gene TRBJ2-7; a possible D gene is TRBD1 (6 bases). Looked up from germline, CDR1 is SGHRS and CDR2 is YFSETQ. This CDR3 spans 14 amino acids. V dropped 0 bases and J dropped 2 bases, with 9 bases sitting between them. The CDR3 loop reads CASSLAGVAYEQYF. The DNA of the CDR3 is TGCGCCAGCAGCTTGGCAGGGGTGGCCTACGAGCAGTACTTC. Full variable domain (missing parts from reference TRBV5-1 and TRBJ2-7): KAGVTQTPRYLIKTRGQQVTLSCSPISGHRSVSWYQQTPGQGLQFLFEYFSETQRNKGNFPGRFSGRQFSNSRSEMNVSTLELGDSALYLCASSLAGVAYEQYFGPGTRLTVT.

The V gene is TRBV4-1, the J gene TRBJ1-1; D gene unclear. Trimming stripped 1 base from V and 4 bases from J, with 4 bases between. Germline values: CDR1 MGHRA, CDR2 YSYEKL. The CDR3 spans 12 residues. The CDR3 sequence is CASSQGSTEAFF. CDR3 sequence (DNA): TGCGCCAGCAGCCAAGGGAGCACTGAAGCTTTCTTT.

The V gene is TRBV6-5, the J gene TRBJ1-5; 9 positions agree with TRBD1. The germline V gene encodes CDR1 MNHEY and CDR2 SVGAGI. V lost 9 bases and J lost 0; bases outside the gene matches: 6. CDR3 length equals 15 residues. CDR3 residues: CASRDRADSNQPQHF. CDR3 DNA sequence: TGTGCCAGTAGGGACAGGGCGGATAGCAATCAGCCCCAGCATTTT.

The chain couples TRBV29-1 to TRBJ2-1; TRBD2 matches 9 bases. Germline V CDR1 and CDR2: SQVTM, ANQGSEA. The CDR3 sequence is 14 residues long. The V segment lost 6 bases and the J segment 3 bases; nucleotides outside the gene matches: 6. CDR3 nucleotide sequence: TGCAGCGTCGCGGAGCGGGAGGTCTACAATGAGCAGTTCTTC. It translates to CSVAEREVYNEQFF.

The chain uses TRBV10-3 and TRBJ2-3; D uncertain. The CDR3 runs 12 residues. Between the trimmed V and J ends, which lost 6 bases and 4 bases, there was a span of 8 bases. The V gene's germline CDR1 is ENHRY and CDR2 SYGVKD. CDR3: CAISEAPDTQYF. Written as DNA, the CDR3 is TGTGCCATCAGCGAGGCGCCAGATACGCAGTATTTT.